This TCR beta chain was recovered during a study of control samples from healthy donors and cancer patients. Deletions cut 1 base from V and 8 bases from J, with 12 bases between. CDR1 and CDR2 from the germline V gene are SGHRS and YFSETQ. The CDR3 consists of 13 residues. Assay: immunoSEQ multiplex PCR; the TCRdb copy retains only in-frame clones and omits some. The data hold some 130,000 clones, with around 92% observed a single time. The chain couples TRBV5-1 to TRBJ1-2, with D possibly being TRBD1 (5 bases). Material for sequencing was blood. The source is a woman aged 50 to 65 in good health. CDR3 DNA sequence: TGCGCCAGCAGCTTGAAGCAGGGAGGCGGCTACACCTTC. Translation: CASSLKQGGGYTF.